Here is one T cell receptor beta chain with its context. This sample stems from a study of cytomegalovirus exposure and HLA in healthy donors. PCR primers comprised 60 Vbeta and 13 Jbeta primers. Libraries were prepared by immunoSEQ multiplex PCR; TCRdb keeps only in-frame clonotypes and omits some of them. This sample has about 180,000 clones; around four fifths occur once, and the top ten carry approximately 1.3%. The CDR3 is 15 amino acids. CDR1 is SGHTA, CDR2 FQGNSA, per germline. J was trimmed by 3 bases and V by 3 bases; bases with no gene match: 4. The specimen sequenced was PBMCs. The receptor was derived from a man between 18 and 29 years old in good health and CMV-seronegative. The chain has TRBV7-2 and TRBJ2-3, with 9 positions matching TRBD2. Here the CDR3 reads CASSFALAGTDTQYF. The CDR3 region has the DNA TGTGCCAGCAGCTTTGCCCTAGCGGGGACAGATACGCAGTATTTT.